A single sample is the source of the 3 T cell receptor beta chains below, sequenced in a study of blood T cell repertoires in COVID-19. Produced via immunoSEQ multiplex PCR; TCRdb's table is partial and in-frame only. The sample records 250,000 to 300,000 clones, 86% being singletons. Material: peripheral blood. These receptor sequences come from a woman in her thirties with COVID-19, enrolled during active disease.

J is TRBJ1-6 and V is TRBV5-1; D is unclear. The CDR3 totals 16 residues. In germline, CDR1 is SGHRS, CDR2 YFSETQ. Trimming removed 3 bases at V and 2 bases at J, with 12 bases between. CDR3 loop: CASSYRSQAYNSPLHF. In DNA form, the CDR3 reads TGCGCCAGCAGCTACCGGTCCCAGGCCTATAATTCACCCCTCCACTTT.

The chain employs TRBV5-1 and TRBJ2-4, with D hard to call. The CDR3 is made up of 14 amino acids. Looked up from germline, CDR1 is SGHRS and CDR2 is YFSETQ. V shed 2 bases and J shed 0 bases, with 6 bases lying between them. The CDR3 protein is CASSFGLAKNIQYF. Written as DNA, the CDR3 is TGCGCCAGCAGCTTTGGGCTAGCCAAAAACATTCAGTACTTC.

The chain uses TRBV11-2 and TRBJ2-5; possibly TRBD2 for D (5 bases). The CDR3 covers 13 residues. Trimming shortened V by 6 bases and J by 2 bases, and 10 bases separated the two germline ends. CDR1 and CDR2 (germline): SGHAT, FQNNGV. The CDR3 sequence: CASRDPGQETQYF. CDR3 DNA: TGTGCCAGCAGAGATCCGGGGCAAGAGACCCAGTACTTC.